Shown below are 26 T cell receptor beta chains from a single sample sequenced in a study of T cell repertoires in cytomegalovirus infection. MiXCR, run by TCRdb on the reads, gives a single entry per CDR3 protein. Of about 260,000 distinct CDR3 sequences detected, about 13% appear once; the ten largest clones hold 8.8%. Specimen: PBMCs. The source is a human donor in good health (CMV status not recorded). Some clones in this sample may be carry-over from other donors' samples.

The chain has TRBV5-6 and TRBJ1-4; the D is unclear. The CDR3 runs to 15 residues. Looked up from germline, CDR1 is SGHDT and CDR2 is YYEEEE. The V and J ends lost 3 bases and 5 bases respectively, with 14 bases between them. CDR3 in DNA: TGTGCCAGCAGCTCCTTCCCGTCTAGGAATGAAAAACTGTTTTTT. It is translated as CASSSFPSRNEKLFF.

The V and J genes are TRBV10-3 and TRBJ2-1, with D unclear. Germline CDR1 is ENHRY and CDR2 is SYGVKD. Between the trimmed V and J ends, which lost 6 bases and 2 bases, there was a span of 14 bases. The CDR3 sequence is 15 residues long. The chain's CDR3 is CAISGRAQPYNEQFF. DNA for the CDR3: TGTGCCATCAGCGGTAGGGCTCAGCCCTACAATGAGCAGTTCTTC.

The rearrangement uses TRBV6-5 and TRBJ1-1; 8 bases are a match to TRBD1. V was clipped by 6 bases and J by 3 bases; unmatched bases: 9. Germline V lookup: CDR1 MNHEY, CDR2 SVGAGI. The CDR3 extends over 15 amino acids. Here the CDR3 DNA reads TGTGCCAGCAGCCCCGCCGGGACAGGTCACACTGAAGCTTTCTTT. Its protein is CASSPAGTGHTEAFF.

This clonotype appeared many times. The CDR3 sequence: CASSSVRTTEAFF. CDR3 nucleotides: TGTGCCAGCAGCTCAGTAAGGACCACTGAAGCTTTCTTT. J is TRBJ1-1 and V is TRBV7-2; no clear D. The CDR3 runs to 13 residues. Germline CDR1 SGHTA, CDR2 FQGNSA. Trimming shortened V by 4 bases and J by 4 bases, and 10 bases separated the two germline ends.

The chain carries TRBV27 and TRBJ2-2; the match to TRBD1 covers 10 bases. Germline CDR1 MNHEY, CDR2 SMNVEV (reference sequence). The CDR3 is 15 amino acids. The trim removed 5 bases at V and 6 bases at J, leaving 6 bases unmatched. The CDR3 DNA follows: TGTGCCAGCAGTCGACAGGGGGCGCTTGCCGGGGAGCTGTTTTTT. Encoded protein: CASSRQGALAGELFF.

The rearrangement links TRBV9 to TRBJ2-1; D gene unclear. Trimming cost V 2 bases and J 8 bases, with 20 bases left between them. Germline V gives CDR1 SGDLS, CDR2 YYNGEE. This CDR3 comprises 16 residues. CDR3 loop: CASSVTAAKFLDEQFF. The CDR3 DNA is TGTGCCAGCAGCGTTACGGCAGCAAAGTTCCTCGATGAGCAGTTCTTC.

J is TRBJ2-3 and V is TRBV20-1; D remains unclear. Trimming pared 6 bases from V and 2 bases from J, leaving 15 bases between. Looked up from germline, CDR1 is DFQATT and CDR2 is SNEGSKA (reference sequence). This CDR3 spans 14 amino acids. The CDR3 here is CSAEATFHTDTQYF. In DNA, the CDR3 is TGCAGTGCCGAAGCTACCTTTCACACAGATACGCAGTATTTT.

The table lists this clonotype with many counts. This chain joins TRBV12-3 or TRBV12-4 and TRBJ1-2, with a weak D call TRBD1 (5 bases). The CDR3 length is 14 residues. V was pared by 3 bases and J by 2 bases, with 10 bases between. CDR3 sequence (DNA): TGTGCCAGCAGTTTGTGGGGCCGGAACTATGGCTACACCTTC. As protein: CASSLWGRNYGYTF.

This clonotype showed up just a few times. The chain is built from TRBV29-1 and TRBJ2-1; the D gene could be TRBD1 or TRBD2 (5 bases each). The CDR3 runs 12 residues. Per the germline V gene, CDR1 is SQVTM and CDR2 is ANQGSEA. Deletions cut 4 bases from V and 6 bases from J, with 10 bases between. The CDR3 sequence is CSVAYGGNEQFF. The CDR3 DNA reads TGCAGCGTTGCTTATGGGGGCAATGAGCAGTTCTTC.

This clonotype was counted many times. The CDR3: CASSLAKNTGELFF. The CDR3 region has the DNA TGTGCCAGCAGCTTAGCTAAAAACACCGGGGAGCTGTTTTTT. The genes are TRBV7-9 and TRBJ2-2; D is uncertain. This CDR3 is built from 14 residues. V lost 0 bases, J lost 2 bases, and 4 bases lay in between. Germline CDR1 reads SEHNR; CDR2 reads FQNEAQ (reference sequence).

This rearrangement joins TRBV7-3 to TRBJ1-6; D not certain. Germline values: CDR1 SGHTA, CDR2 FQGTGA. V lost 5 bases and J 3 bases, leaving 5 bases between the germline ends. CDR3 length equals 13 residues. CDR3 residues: CASSTRYNSPLHF. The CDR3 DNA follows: TGTGCCAGCAGCACCCGCTATAATTCACCCCTCCACTTT.

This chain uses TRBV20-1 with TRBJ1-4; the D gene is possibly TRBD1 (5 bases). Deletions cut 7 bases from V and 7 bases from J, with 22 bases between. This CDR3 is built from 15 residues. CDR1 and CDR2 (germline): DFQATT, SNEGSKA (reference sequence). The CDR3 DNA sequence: TGCAGTGGGAGAGGGGACGGAGTAACTCTTGAAAAACTGTTTTTT. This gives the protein CSGRGDGVTLEKLFF.

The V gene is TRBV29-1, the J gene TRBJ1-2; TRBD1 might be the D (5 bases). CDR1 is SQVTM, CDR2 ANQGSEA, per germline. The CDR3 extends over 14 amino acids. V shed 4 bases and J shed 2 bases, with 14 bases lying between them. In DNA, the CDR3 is TGCAGCGTTGGGGGTACGCGACAGAACTATGGCTACACCTTC. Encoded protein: CSVGGTRQNYGYTF.

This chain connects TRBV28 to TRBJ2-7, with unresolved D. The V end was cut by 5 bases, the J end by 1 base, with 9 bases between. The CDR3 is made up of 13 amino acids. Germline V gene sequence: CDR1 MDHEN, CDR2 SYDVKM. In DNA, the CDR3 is TGTGCCAGCAGTGTAGCTGGGTCCTACGAGCAGTACTTC. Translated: CASSVAGSYEQYF.

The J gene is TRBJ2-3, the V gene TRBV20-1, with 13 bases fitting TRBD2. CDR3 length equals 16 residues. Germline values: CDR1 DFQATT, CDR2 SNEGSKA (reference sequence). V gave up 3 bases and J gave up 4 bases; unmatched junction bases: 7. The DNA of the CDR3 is TGCAGTGCTAGCTGGCCTACTAGCGGGGGGGCAGATACGCAGTATTTT. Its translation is CSASWPTSGGADTQYF.

The chain's CDR3 is CSVRQYQETQYF. DNA of the CDR3: TGCAGCGTTCGACAGTACCAAGAGACCCAGTACTTC. The V call is TRBV29-1, the J call TRBJ2-5, with D perhaps matching TRBD1 (5 bases). CDR1 is SQVTM and CDR2 is ANQGSEA in the germline V gene. The CDR3 covers 12 residues. Trimming removed 5 bases at V and 0 bases at J, with 7 bases between. The complete variable domain, with remaining parts taken from reference TRBV29-1 and TRBJ2-5, reads SAVISQKPSRDICQRGTSLTIQCQVDSQVTMMFWYRQQPGQSLTLIATANQGSEATYESGFVIDKFPISRPNLTFSTLTVSNMSPEDSSIYLCSVRQYQETQYFGPGTRLLVL.

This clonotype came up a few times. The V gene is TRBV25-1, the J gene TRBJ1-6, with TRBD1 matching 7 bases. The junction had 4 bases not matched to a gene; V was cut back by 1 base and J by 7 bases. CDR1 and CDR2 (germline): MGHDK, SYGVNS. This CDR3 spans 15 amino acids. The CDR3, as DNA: TGTGCCAGCAGTGAATTGGGCAGGGGGAATTCACCCCTCCACTTT. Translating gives CASSELGRGNSPLHF.

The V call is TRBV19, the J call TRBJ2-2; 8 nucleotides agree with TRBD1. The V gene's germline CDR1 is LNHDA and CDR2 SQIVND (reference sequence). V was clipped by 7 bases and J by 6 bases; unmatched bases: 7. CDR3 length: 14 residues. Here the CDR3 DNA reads TGTGCCAGTACCGAGACAGGGGTGCCCGGGGAGCTGTTTTTT. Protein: CASTETGVPGELFF.

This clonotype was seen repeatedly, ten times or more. The CDR3 loop reads CASRPYLETQYF. CDR3 in DNA: TGTGCCAGCAGGCCTTATTTGGAGACCCAGTACTTC. This chain links TRBV7-8 with TRBJ2-5; D is unclear. This CDR3 has 12 amino acids. Germline CDR1 SGHVS, CDR2 FQNEAQ. The germline V and J ends were trimmed by 6 bases and 5 bases, with 10 bases remaining between them.

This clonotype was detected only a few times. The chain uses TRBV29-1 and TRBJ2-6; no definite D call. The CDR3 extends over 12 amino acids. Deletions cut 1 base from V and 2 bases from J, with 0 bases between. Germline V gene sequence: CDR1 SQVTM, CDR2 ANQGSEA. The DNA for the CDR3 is TGCAGCGTTGAAGCTGGGGCCAACGTCCTGACTTTC. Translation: CSVEAGANVLTF.

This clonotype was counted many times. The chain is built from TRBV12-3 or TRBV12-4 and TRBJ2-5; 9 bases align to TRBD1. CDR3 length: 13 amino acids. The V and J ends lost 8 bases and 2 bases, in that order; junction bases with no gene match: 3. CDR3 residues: CASGDRAQETQYF. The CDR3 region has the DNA TGTGCCAGCGGGGACAGGGCACAAGAGACCCAGTACTTC.

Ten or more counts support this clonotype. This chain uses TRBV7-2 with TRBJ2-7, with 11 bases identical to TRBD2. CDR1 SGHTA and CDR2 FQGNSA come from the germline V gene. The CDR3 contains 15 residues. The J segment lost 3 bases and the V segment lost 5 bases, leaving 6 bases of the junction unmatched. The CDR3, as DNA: TGTGCCAGCAGCCAAACTAGCGGGAGCGGCTACGAGCAGTACTTC. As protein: CASSQTSGSGYEQYF.

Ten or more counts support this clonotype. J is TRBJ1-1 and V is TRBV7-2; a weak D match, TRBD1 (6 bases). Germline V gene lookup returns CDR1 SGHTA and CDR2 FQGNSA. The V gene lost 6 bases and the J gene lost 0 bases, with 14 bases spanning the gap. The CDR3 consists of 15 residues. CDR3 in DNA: TGTGCCAGCAGTCCCAGGAGGGGGGTGAACACTGAAGCTTTCTTT. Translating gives CASSPRRGVNTEAFF.

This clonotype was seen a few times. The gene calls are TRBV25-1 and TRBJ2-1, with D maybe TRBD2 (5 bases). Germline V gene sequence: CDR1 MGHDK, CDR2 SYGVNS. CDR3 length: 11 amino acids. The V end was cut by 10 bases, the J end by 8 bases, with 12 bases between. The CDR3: CATSPGDEQFF. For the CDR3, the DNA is TGTGCCACCTCCCCCGGGGATGAGCAGTTCTTC.

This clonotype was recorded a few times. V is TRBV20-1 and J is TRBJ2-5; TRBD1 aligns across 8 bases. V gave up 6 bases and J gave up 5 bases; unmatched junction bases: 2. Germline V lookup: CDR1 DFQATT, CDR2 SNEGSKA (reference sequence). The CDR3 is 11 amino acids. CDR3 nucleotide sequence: TGCAGTGCGCGGACAGGGGAGACCCAGTACTTC. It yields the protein CSARTGETQYF.

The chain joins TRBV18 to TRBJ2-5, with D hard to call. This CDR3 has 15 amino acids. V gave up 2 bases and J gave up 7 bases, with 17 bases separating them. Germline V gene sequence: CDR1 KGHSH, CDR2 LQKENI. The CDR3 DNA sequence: TGTGCCAGCTCACCAGTGCGAGAGGTGTTGTGGACCCAGTACTTC. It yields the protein CASSPVREVLWTQYF.